This paragraph reports one TCR beta chain. The data were taken from a study of cytomegalovirus exposure and HLA in healthy donors. PCR amplification relied on 60 Vbeta primers (plus 13 Jbeta primers). The method was immunoSEQ multiplex PCR; TCRdb's version includes in-frame clones alone and lacks a portion of them. This sample has around 200,000 clones, with nearly 80% found just once. Germline loops: CDR1 MNHEY, CDR2 SVGAGI. The CDR3 length is 13 residues. Material: PBMCs. The chain combines TRBV6-5 with TRBJ2-5; TRBD1 might be the D (5 bases). The DNA end is more similar to TRBJ2-7, so the J call may be wrong. This receptor was obtained from a male donor in good health and CMV-seronegative. Here the CDR3 DNA reads TGTGCCAGCAGTTACCGACAGACCTACGAGCAGTACTTC. It is translated as CASSYRQTYEQYF.